This T cell receptor (beta chain) was profiled in a study of spatial heterogeneity in lung cancer. Overall study findings and caveats: In blood, ubiquitous expanded tumor TCRs appeared more at resection than follow-up.

In its sample, this clonotype was seen many times. Its antigen is unknown. Time point: blood at routine non-recurrence follow-up after resection. Whole RNA came from tumor, nontumor lung or frozen PBMC and was sequenced without being sorted. CDR3 length: 12 amino acids. V trimming: 2 bases; J trimming: 8 bases; junction bases outside the gene matches: 2. TCRdb processed the 5' RACE reads anew with MiXCR; each CDR3 protein has one entry. The sample includes about 27,000 distinct CDR3 sequences, less than 6.5% of them seen just once. The input for sequencing was PBMCs, taken at follow-up. The receptor was isolated from a female donor with early-stage non-small cell lung cancer. The rearrangement uses TRBV12-3 or TRBV12-4 and TRBJ1-2, with TRBD1 matching 7 bases. This CDR3 is CASSLSTGGYTF. CDR3 in DNA: TGTGCCAGCAGTTTATCGACAGGGGGCTACACCTTC.